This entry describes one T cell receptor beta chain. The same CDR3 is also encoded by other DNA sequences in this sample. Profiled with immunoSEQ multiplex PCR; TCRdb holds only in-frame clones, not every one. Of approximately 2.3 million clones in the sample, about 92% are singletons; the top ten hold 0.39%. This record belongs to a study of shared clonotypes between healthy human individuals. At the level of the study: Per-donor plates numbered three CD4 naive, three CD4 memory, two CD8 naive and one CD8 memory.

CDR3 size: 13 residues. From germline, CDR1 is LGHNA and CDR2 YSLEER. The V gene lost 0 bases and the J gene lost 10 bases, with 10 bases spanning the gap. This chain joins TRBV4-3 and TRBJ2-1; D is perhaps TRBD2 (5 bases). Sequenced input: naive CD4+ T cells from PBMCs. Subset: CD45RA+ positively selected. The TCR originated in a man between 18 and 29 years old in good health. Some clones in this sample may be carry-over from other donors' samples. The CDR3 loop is CASSQDGRREQFF. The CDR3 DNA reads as TGCGCCAGCAGCCAAGATGGGAGAAGAGAGCAGTTCTTC.